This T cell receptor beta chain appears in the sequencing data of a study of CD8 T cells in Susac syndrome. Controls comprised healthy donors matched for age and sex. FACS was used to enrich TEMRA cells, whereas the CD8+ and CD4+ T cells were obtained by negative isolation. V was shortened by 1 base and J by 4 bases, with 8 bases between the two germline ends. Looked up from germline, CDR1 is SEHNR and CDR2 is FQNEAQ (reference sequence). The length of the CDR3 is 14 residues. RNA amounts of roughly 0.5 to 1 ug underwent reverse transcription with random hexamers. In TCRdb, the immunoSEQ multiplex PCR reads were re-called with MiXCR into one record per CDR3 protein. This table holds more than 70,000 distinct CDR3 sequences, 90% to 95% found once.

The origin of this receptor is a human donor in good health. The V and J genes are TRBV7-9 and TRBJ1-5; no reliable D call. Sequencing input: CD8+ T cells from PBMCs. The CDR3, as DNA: TGTGCCAGCAGCTTAGGGGAGCCTAATCAGCCCCAGCATTTT. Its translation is CASSLGEPNQPQHF.